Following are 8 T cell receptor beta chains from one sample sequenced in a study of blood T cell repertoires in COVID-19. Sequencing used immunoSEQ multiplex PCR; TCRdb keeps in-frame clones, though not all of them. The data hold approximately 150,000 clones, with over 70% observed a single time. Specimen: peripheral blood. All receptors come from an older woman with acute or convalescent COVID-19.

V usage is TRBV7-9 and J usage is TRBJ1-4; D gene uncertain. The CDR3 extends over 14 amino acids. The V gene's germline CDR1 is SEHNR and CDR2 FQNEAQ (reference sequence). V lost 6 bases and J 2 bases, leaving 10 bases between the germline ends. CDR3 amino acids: CASRAGSTNEKLFF. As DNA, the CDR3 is TGTGCCAGCAGGGCAGGTTCGACTAATGAAAAACTGTTTTTT.

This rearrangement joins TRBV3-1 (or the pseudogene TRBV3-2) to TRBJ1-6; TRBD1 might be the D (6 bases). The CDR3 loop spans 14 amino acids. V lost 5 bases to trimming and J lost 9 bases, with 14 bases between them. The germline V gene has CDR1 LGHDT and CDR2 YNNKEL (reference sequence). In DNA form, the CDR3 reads TGTGCCAGCAGCTCCGGAACAGGGTTTTCACCCCTCCACTTT. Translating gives CASSSGTGFSPLHF.

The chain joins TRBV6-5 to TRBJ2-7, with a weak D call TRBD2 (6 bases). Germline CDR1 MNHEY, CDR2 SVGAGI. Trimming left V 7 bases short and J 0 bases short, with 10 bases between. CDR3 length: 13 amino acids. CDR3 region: CASIGGNSYEQYF. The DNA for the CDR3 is TGTGCCAGCATCGGCGGGAACTCCTACGAGCAGTACTTC.

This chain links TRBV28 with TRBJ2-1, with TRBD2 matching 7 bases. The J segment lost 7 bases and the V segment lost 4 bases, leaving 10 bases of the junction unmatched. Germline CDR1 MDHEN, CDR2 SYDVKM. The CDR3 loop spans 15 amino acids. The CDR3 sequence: CASSWSSGLQNEQFF. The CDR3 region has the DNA TGTGCCAGCAGTTGGTCTAGCGGCTTGCAGAATGAGCAGTTCTTC.

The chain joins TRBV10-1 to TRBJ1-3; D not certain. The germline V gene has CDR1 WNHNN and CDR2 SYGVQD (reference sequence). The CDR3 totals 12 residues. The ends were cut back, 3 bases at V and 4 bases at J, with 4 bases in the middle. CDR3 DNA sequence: TGCGCCAGCAGTGACGGGGGAAACACCATATATTTT. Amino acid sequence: CASSDGGNTIYF.

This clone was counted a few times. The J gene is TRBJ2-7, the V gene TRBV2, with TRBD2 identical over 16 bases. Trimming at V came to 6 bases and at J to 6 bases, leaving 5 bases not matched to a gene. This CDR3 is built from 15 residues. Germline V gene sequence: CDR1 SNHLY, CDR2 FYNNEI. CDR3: CASRSGTSGRGEQYF. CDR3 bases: TGTGCCAGCAGGTCCGGGACTAGCGGGAGGGGCGAGCAGTACTTC.

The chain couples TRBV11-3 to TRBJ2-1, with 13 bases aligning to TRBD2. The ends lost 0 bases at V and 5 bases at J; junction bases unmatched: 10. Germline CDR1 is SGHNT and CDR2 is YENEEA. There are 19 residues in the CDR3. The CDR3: CASSLDGRLAGGSNNEQFF. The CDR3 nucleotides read TGTGCCAGCAGCTTAGATGGCAGACTAGCGGGAGGATCTAACAATGAGCAGTTCTTC.

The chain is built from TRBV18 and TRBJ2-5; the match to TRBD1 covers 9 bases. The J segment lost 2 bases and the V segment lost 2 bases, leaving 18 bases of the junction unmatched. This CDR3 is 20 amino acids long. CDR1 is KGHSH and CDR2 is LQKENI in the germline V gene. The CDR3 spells CASSPSYAVRDRVFQETQYF. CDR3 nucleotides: TGTGCCAGCTCACCATCTTACGCTGTTCGGGACAGGGTTTTTCAAGAGACCCAGTACTTC. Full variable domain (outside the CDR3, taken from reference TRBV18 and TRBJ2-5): NAGVMQNPRHLVRRRGQEARLRCSPMKGHSHVYWYRQLPEEGLKFMVYLQKENIIDESGMPKERFSAEFPKEGPSILRIQQVVRGDSAAYFCASSPSYAVRDRVFQETQYFGPGTRLLVL.